The 5 T cell receptor beta chains presented below share a single source sample, sequenced in a study of T cell responses to AZD1222 COVID-19 vaccine. Assay: immunoSEQ multiplex PCR; the TCRdb copy retains only in-frame clones and omits some. The sample lists about 150,000 clones; about 91% were seen once. Source: peripheral blood, taken on day 0 of AZD1222 vaccination. Source of these receptors: an adult in good health.

The chain joins TRBV25-1 to TRBJ2-2, with 10 positions matching TRBD2. Germline V CDR1 and CDR2: MGHDK, SYGVNS. The CDR3 is 14 residues long. V dropped 11 bases and J dropped 2; count of bases not matched to a gene: 5. As DNA, the CDR3 is TGTGCCGTTGGGACTAGCGTCAACACCGGGGAGCTGTTTTTT. Protein: CAVGTSVNTGELFF.

This chain joins TRBV7-3 and TRBJ1-2; TRBD1 matches at 7 bases. CDR1 and CDR2 (germline): SGHTA, FQGTGA. J lost 4 bases, V lost 5 bases, and 10 bases had no gene match. The CDR3 spans 15 residues. CDR3: CASSPNGGGGYGYTF. The CDR3 bases are TGTGCCAGCAGCCCGAACGGAGGGGGCGGCTATGGCTACACCTTC.

The gene calls are TRBV18 and TRBJ1-1; D is unresolved. The CDR3 is 13 residues long. V shed 4 bases and J shed 1 base, with 7 bases lying between them. The V gene's germline CDR1 is KGHSH and CDR2 LQKENI. The CDR3 DNA reads TGTGCCAGCTCACAGACGGAGAACACTGAAGCTTTCTTT. It encodes CASSQTENTEAFF.

The V gene is TRBV19, the J gene TRBJ1-2; the match to TRBD1 covers 7 bases. The J segment lost 3 bases and the V segment lost 5 bases, leaving 9 bases of the junction unmatched. Germline loops: CDR1 LNHDA, CDR2 SQIVND (reference sequence). The length of the CDR3 is 15 residues. The CDR3 region is CASSVRQTGHYGYTF. CDR3 in DNA: TGTGCCAGTAGTGTGCGGCAGACAGGGCACTATGGCTACACCTTC.

This rearrangement joins TRBV28 to TRBJ1-5; the D gene is possibly TRBD1 (6 bases). This CDR3 has 15 residues. Per the germline V gene, CDR1 is MDHEN and CDR2 is SYDVKM. V lost 3 bases to trimming and J lost 7 bases, with 16 bases between them. The CDR3 spells CASSFGGGFRQPQHF. The CDR3 DNA reads TGTGCCAGCAGTTTCGGAGGGGGGTTCAGGCAGCCCCAGCATTTT.